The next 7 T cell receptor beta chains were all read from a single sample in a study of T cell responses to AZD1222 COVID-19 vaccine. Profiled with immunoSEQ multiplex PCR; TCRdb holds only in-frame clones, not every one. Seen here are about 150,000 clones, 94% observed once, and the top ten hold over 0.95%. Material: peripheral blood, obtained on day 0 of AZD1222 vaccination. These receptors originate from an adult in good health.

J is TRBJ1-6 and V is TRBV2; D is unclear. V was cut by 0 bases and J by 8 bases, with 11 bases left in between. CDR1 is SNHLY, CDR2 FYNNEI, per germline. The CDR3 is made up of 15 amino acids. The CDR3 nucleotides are TGTGCCAGCAGTGAAGCCGCAGGCTACTATTCACCCCTCCACTTT. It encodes CASSEAAGYYSPLHF.

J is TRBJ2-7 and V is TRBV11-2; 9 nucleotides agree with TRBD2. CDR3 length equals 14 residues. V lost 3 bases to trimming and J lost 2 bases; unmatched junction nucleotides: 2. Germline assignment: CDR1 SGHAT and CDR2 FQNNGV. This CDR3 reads CASSFGGGAYEQYV. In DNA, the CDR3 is TGTGCCAGCAGCTTCGGCGGGGGGGCCTACGAGCAGTACGTC.

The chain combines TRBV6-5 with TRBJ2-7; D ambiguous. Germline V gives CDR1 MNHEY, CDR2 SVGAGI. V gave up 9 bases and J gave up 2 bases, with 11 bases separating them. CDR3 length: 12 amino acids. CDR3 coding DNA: TGTGCCAGTTTCCTAAAGCCCTACGAGCAGTACGTC. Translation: CASFLKPYEQYV.

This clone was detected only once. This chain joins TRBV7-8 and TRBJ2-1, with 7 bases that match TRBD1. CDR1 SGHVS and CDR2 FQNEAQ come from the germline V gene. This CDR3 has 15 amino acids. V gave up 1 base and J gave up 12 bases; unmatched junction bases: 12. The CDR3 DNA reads TGTGCCAGCAGCTTAGAGGCGAGGAGGTCAGGGGGGCAGTTCTTC. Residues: CASSLEARRSGGQFF.

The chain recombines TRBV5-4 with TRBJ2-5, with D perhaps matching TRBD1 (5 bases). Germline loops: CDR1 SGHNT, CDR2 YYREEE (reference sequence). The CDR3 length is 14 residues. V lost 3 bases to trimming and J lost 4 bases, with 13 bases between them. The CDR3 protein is CASSSRAALETQYF. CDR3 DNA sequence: TGTGCCAGCAGCTCCAGGGCAGCCCTAGAGACCCAGTACTTC. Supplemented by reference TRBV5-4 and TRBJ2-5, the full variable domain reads ETGVTQSPTHLIKTRGQQVTLRCSSQSGHNTVSWYQQALGQGPQFIFQYYREEENGRGNFPPRFSGLQFPNYSSELNVNALELDDSALYLCASSSRAALETQYFGPGTRLLVL.

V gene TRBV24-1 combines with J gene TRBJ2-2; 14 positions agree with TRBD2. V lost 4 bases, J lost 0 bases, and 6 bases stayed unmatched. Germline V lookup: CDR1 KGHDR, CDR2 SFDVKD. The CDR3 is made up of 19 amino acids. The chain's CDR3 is CATSDTGTSGRANTGELFF. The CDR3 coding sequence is TGTGCCACCAGTGACACCGGGACTAGCGGGAGAGCGAACACCGGGGAGCTGTTTTTT.

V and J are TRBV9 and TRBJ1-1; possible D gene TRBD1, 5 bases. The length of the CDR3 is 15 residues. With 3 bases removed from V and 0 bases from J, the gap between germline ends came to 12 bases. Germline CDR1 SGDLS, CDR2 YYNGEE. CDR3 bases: TGTGCCAGCAGCGCGAGCAGGGTTATGAACACTGAAGCTTTCTTT. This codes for CASSASRVMNTEAFF.